Listed below are T cell receptor beta chains from one sample, sequenced in a study of blood T cell repertoires in COVID-19. The table came from immunoSEQ multiplex PCR; TCRdb's copy has only in-frame clones and leaves some out. The top ten clones hold roughly 6.5% of a sample with 55,000 or so clones, 87% of them seen once. Sample: peripheral blood. These TCRs come from a woman aged 60 to 75 with COVID-19, enrolled during active disease. The CDR3 runs from the conserved cysteine through the conserved F or W. D genes are given only for firm matches. For some rows the clone size is stated as once, few or many, or as a class when expanded; others skip it.

abundance	j_gene	v_gene	d_gene	CDR3aa	CDR3nt
-	TRBJ1-5	TRBV6-5	-	CASSQGQNHNQPQHF	TGTGCCAGCAGCCAAGGACAGAACCACAATCAGCCCCAGCATTTT
few	TRBJ2-7	TRBV28	-	CASRAPGRAYEQYF	TGTGCCAGCAGGGCACCAGGCAGAGCCTACGAGCAGTACTTC
-	TRBJ2-7	TRBV28	TRBD2	CASSTLGLAESYEQYF	TGTGCCAGCAGTACTCTGGGACTAGCGGAATCCTACGAGCAGTACTTC
-	TRBJ1-4	TRBV6-5	-	CASSRSPATNEKLFF	TGTGCCAGCAGCCGAAGTCCAGCAACTAATGAAAAACTGTTTTTT
-	TRBJ2-3	TRBV14	-	CASSQGAARGPTDTQYF	TGTGCCAGCAGCCAAGGGGCCGCGCGGGGTCCCACAGATACGCAGTATTTT
-	TRBJ1-2	TRBV2	TRBD1	CASSEGRRGLYGYTF	TGTGCCAGCAGTGAAGGGCGCAGGGGGCTCTATGGCTACACCTTC
-	TRBJ1-2	TRBV3-1/TRBV3-2	TRBD1	CASSLMTGNGYTF	TGTGCCAGCAGCCTAATGACAGGGAACGGCTACACCTTC
-	TRBJ1-3	TRBV6-5	-	CASSYSSGRVENTIYF	TGTGCCAGCAGTTACTCGAGTGGCAGGGTGGAAAACACCATATATTTT
-	TRBJ1-1	TRBV7-2	-	CASSYTGGVTEAFF	TGTGCCAGCAGTTACACGGGGGGTGTCACTGAAGCTTTCTTT
-	TRBJ2-4	TRBV18	TRBD1	CASSPDRGGNIQYF	TGTGCCAGCTCACCTGACAGGGGGGGAAACATTCAGTACTTC
-	TRBJ1-2	TRBV5-1	-	CSLGVGYGYTF	TGCTCGTTAGGGGTAGGCTATGGCTACACCTTC
-	TRBJ1-5	TRBV30	TRBD1	CAWNPGQSDQPQHF	TGTGCCTGGAATCCGGGACAGTCAGATCAGCCCCAGCATTTT
-	TRBJ1-1	TRBV19	-	CASSAGDLNTEAFF	TGTGCCAGTAGTGCAGGGGATCTGAACACTGAAGCTTTCTTT
-	TRBJ1-6	TRBV19	-	CASRGGLNSPLHF	TGTGCCAGTAGGGGGGGATTGAATTCACCCCTCCACTTT
-	TRBJ1-2	TRBV19	-	CASSIGGTRLTERGYTF	TGTGCCAGTAGTATAGGGGGAACTAGACTTACCGAACGTGGCTACACCTTC
-	TRBJ2-2	TRBV19	TRBD1	CASRGTANTGELFF	TGTGCCAGTAGAGGGACAGCCAACACCGGGGAGCTGTTTTTT
-	TRBJ1-4	TRBV5-6	TRBD1	CASSAIRDRTTNEKLFF	TGTGCCAGCAGCGCAATCCGGGACAGAACAACTAATGAAAAACTGTTTTTT
-	TRBJ1-2	TRBV6-5	-	CASSNTLNYGYTF	TGTGCCAGCAGTAACACGTTGAACTATGGCTACACCTTC
once	TRBJ2-5	TRBV5-8	TRBD1	CASSLGTGVRETQYF	TGTGCCAGCAGCTTGGGGACAGGGGTCAGGGAGACCCAGTACTTC
-	TRBJ1-1	TRBV7-8	-	CASSERGPRSEAFF	TGTGCCAGCAGCGAGCGGGGCCCGAGGTCTGAAGCTTTCTTT
-	TRBJ1-1	TRBV5-4	-	CASSPGHRNTEAFF	TGTGCCAGCAGCCCGGGACACCGGAACACTGAAGCTTTCTTT
-	TRBJ2-3	TRBV4-1	TRBD2	CASSQDGGLAGPVTDTQYF	TGCGCCAGCAGCCAAGACGGAGGACTAGCAGGCCCAGTCACAGATACGCAGTATTTT
-	TRBJ2-7	TRBV27	-	CASSLSLQGYEQYF	TGTGCCAGCAGTTTGTCCCTACAGGGCTACGAGCAGTACTTC
-	TRBJ1-5	TRBV28	TRBD1	CAGQQGLSNQPQHF	TGTGCCGGACAACAGGGGCTAAGCAATCAGCCCCAGCATTTT
-	TRBJ2-2	TRBV2	-	CASRWSGGTGELFF	TGTGCCAGCCGATGGAGTGGAGGCACCGGGGAGCTGTTTTTT
few	TRBJ2-2	TRBV3-1/TRBV3-2	-	CASSQERVTGELFF	TGTGCCAGCAGCCAAGAGCGCGTTACCGGGGAGCTGTTTTTT
-	TRBJ2-4	TRBV2	-	CASIRELAKNIQYF	TGTGCCAGCATCAGGGAACTAGCCAAAAACATTCAGTACTTC
-	TRBJ2-7	TRBV6-1	TRBD2	CASSDDLLAGVFSYEQYF	TGTGCCAGCAGTGACGACCTCTTAGCGGGAGTCTTCTCCTACGAGCAGTACTTC
-	TRBJ1-1	TRBV6-1	-	CASSEGYYPNTEAFF	TGTGCCAGCAGTGAAGGGTACTACCCGAACACTGAAGCTTTCTTT
-	TRBJ2-6	TRBV28	-	CASSSPPSSGANVLTF	TGTGCCAGCAGTTCTCCACCTAGCTCTGGGGCCAACGTCCTGACTTTC
-	TRBJ1-1	TRBV9	-	CASSVVEDTEAFF	TGTGCCAGCAGCGTAGTGGAGGACACTGAAGCTTTCTTT
once	TRBJ1-5	TRBV19	-	CASSIMGQGVGQPQHF	TGTGCCAGTAGTATAATGGGGCAGGGTGTGGGGCAGCCCCAGCATTTT
few	TRBJ2-2	TRBV24-1	TRBD1	CATSQTGVSTGELFF	TGTGCCACCAGTCAGACAGGGGTTTCGACCGGGGAGCTGTTTTTT
-	TRBJ2-5	TRBV4-1	-	CASSQVRTAQETQYF	TGCGCCAGCAGCCAAGTGCGGACAGCCCAAGAGACCCAGTACTTC
few	TRBJ1-6	TRBV25-1	TRBD1	CASSDPDRVGSPLHF	TGTGCCAGCAGTGACCCGGACAGGGTCGGCTCACCCCTCCACTTT
-	TRBJ2-1	TRBV6-5	-	CASGRSGGTNEQFF	TGTGCCAGCGGGAGGTCAGGGGGTACGAATGAGCAGTTCTTC
-	TRBJ2-5	TRBV7-2	TRBD2	CASSPPAGGQETQYF	TGTGCCAGCAGCCCCCCTGCGGGAGGTCAAGAGACCCAGTACTTC
-	TRBJ1-2	TRBV4-1	-	CASSQETVFRNGYTF	TGCGCCAGCAGCCAAGAGACAGTGTTTAGAAATGGCTACACCTTC
-	TRBJ1-1	TRBV30	-	CAWSVGGVDTEAFF	TGTGCCTGGAGTGTAGGGGGGGTGGACACTGAAGCTTTCTTT
few	TRBJ1-5	TRBV28	-	CASKGGADQPQHF	TGTGCCAGCAAAGGGGGGGCGGACCAGCCCCAGCATTTT
-	TRBJ2-3	TRBV30	-	CAWSALLGRTDTQYF	TGTGCCTGGAGTGCCCTTTTGGGGCGCACAGATACGCAGTATTTT
-	TRBJ2-3	TRBV7-3	TRBD2	CASSTGTSGRGDTQYF	TGTGCCAGCAGTACCGGGACTAGCGGGAGGGGGGATACGCAGTATTTT
-	TRBJ1-6	TRBV4-1	TRBD1	CASSRGQGDFRNSPLHF	TGCGCCAGCAGCCGGGGACAGGGGGATTTTCGTAATTCACCCCTCCACTTT
once	TRBJ1-1	TRBV5-1	-	CASSDGLLNTEAFF	TGCGCCAGCAGCGACGGACTGCTTAACACTGAAGCTTTCTTT
-	TRBJ2-1	TRBV19	TRBD2	CASSATGLAGGPYNEQFF	TGTGCCAGTAGTGCAACGGGACTAGCGGGAGGGCCCTACAATGAGCAGTTCTTC
-	TRBJ2-1	TRBV2	-	CASSIGDIVDEQFF	TGTGCCAGCAGTATCGGGGACATTGTTGATGAGCAGTTCTTC